Listed below are T cell receptor beta chains from one sample, sequenced in a study of T cells after yellow fever vaccination. A single record per CDR3 protein comes from TCRdb applying MiXCR to the 5' RACE reads. The sample lists about 340,000 distinct CDR3 sequences; under 5% were seen once. Material: PBMCs, obtained 5 days after the yellow fever booster vaccination. These receptors all stem from a man between 18 and 35 years old who received the YFV17D yellow fever vaccine. CDR3s include the opening cysteine and the closing phenylalanine or tryptophan. The D gene is left open where the match is weak. Some rows have no size entry. The others give once, few or many, or a class for an expanded clone.

clone size	V gene	D gene	J gene	CDR3 DNA	CDR3 protein
many	TRBV7-2	NA	TRBJ2-7	TGTGCCAGCAGCTTAGGGACTATTTACGAGCAGTACTTC	CASSLGTIYEQYF
NA	TRBV20-1	NA	TRBJ1-1	TGCAGTGCTATCCCCCTCGGGAGGGCGAACACTGAAGCTTTCTTT	CSAIPLGRANTEAFF
many	TRBV27	TRBD1	TRBJ2-7	TGTGCCAGCAGCTCCAGGGGGATCTACGAGCAGTACTTC	CASSSRGIYEQYF
NA	TRBV5-4	NA	TRBJ2-5	TGTGCCAGCAGCTTCTCAGGGGTTGGAGAGACCCAGTACTTC	CASSFSGVGETQYF
NA	TRBV5-1	TRBD1	TRBJ1-1	TGCGCCAGCAGCTTGGAGACAGGGGTGCCCACTGAAGCTTTCTTT	CASSLETGVPTEAFF
NA	TRBV19	TRBD1	TRBJ1-1	TGTGCCAGTAGTATCATGGGGGACAGGGACACTGAAGCTTTCTTT	CASSIMGDRDTEAFF
many	TRBV7-8	TRBD1	TRBJ2-7	TGTGCCAGCAGCTCTGTACGGGACAGGGTAATCTACGAGCAGTACTTC	CASSSVRDRVIYEQYF
many	TRBV7-9	NA	TRBJ1-3	TGTGCCAGCAGCTTAGGTCGCTCTGGAAACACCATATATTTT	CASSLGRSGNTIYF
few	TRBV6-5	NA	TRBJ1-6	TGTGCCAGCAGGCCAATTATAACCGGCGGTTCACCCCTCCACTTT	CASRPIITGGSPLHF
few	TRBV6-2/TRBV6-3	NA	TRBJ2-5	TGTGCCAGCAGTCAAAGGGTCGGGCCCCAAGGCGAAGAGACCCAGTACTTC	CASSQRVGPQGEETQYF
few	TRBV5-6	NA	TRBJ2-5	TGTGCCAGCAGCGGGCAGGTTCGGGCAGAGACCCAGTACTTC	CASSGQVRAETQYF
few	TRBV7-8	TRBD2	TRBJ2-7	TGTGCCAGCAGCTTAACCGGGACTAGCGGGGTCGAGCAGTACTTC	CASSLTGTSGVEQYF
few	TRBV20-1	TRBD2	TRBJ2-3	TGCAGTGCTAGCGGGGGGGTCCGAGATACGCAGTATTTT	CSASGGVRDTQYF
NA	TRBV6-5	NA	TRBJ1-1	TGTGCCAGCAGTTACATTAGGGCAACGGTGAACACTGAAGCTTTCTTT	CASSYIRATVNTEAFF
many	TRBV25-1	NA	TRBJ1-5	TGTGCCAGCAGTGAATCTCCCGCGGTCCGCCAGCCCCAGCATTTT	CASSESPAVRQPQHF
NA	TRBV5-6	TRBD1	TRBJ2-1	TGTGCCAGCAGCTTCGGGACAGGGGTAAATGAGCAGTTCTTC	CASSFGTGVNEQFF
many	TRBV9	TRBD1	TRBJ2-7	TGTGCCAGCAGCGCCGGGACAGGGGGGTACGAGCAGTACTTC	CASSAGTGGYEQYF
few	TRBV15	TRBD1	TRBJ1-5	TGTGCCACCAGCAGAGAACTAGACAGGGATCAGCCCCAGCATTTT	CATSRELDRDQPQHF
NA	TRBV7-8	TRBD2	TRBJ2-1	TGTGCCAGCAGCTTAGACCCCTGGCTAGCGGGGAGCTCCTACAATGAGCAGTTCTTC	CASSLDPWLAGSSYNEQFF
NA	TRBV7-6	NA	TRBJ2-2	TGTGCCAGCAGCCCACTCGGGACACCGAACACCGGGGAGCTGTTTTTT	CASSPLGTPNTGELFF
many	TRBV5-8	NA	TRBJ2-3	TGTGCCAGCACCTACGGGGAGCTTGGAGATACGCAGTATTTT	CASTYGELGDTQYF
few	TRBV29-1	TRBD1	TRBJ1-4	TGCAGCGCGACCAGGGGGCAAGATGAAAAACTGTTTTTT	CSATRGQDEKLFF
many	TRBV15	NA	TRBJ1-5	TGTGCCACCAGCCTCGGGGGTAATCAGCCCCAGCATTTT	CATSLGGNQPQHF
few	TRBV7-9	TRBD1	TRBJ1-1	TGTGCCAGCAGCCAGCCGGGACAGGGGGGCACTGAAGCTTTCTTT	CASSQPGQGGTEAFF